This entry lists 6 T cell receptor beta chains sequenced from one sample in a study of patients and donors after allogeneic stem cell transplantation. TCRdb independently ran MiXCR on the RT-PCR reads; one entry per CDR3 protein. This table has 200,000 to 250,000 distinct CDR3 sequences, 38% appearing once. The sample consisted of blood, either unsorted or a sorted T cell fraction (not recorded which). Receptors originate from a human donor who was either an allogeneic HSCT recipient or a stem cell or donor lymphocyte infusion donor (not recorded which). It is not recorded whose cells these are; they may come from a transplant donor.

The CDR3 spells CASSRNSHYEAGTEAFF. The CDR3 DNA follows: TGTGCCAGCAGCCGCAATTCTCACTACGAAGCGGGGACTGAAGCTTTCTTT. This chain links TRBV7-3 with TRBJ1-1; D is ambiguous. CDR1 and CDR2 (germline): SGHTA, FQGTGA. The CDR3 totals 17 residues. Trimming cost V 5 bases and J 5 bases, with 24 bases left between them. Based on the CDR3 plus reference TRBV7-3 and TRBJ1-1, the full variable domain is GAGVSQTPSNKVTEKGKYVELRCDPISGHTALYWYRQSLGQGPEFLIYFQGTGAADDSGLPNDRFFAVRPEGSVSTLKIQRTERGDSAVYLCASSRNSHYEAGTEAFFGQGTRLTVV.

This clonotype was observed a handful of times. The chain links TRBV3-1 to TRBJ2-2; 10 nucleotides agree with TRBD1. Per the germline V gene, CDR1 is LGHDT and CDR2 is YNNKEL (reference sequence). This CDR3 spans 14 amino acids. V shed 4 bases and J 6 bases; nucleotides not matched to a gene: 2. DNA of the CDR3: TGTGCCAGCAGCCGACAGGGGGCGGCCGGGGAGCTGTTTTTT. Amino acids: CASSRQGAAGELFF. Using reference TRBV3-1 and TRBJ2-2 for the parts outside the CDR3, the full variable domain is DTAVSQTPKYLVTQMGNDKSIKCEQNLGHDTMYWYKQDSKKFLKIMFSYNNKELIINETVPNRFSPKSPDKAHLNLHINSLELGDSAVYFCASSRQGAAGELFFGEGSRLTVL.

The chain links TRBV13 to TRBJ2-3, with 8 bases identical to TRBD1. The CDR3 covers 14 residues. Trimming cost V 5 bases and J 5 bases; bases outside gene matches: 6. CDR1 is PRHDT, CDR2 FYEKMQ, per germline (reference sequence). Written as DNA, the CDR3 is TGTGCCAGCAGCACCAGGGGGCGGAGAGATACGCAGTATTTT. This gives the protein CASSTRGRRDTQYF.

Note on this clonotype: Possible read error: a much larger clone is one base away. V gene TRBV12-3 or TRBV12-4 combines with J gene TRBJ1-2; D is perhaps TRBD1 (5 bases). The ends were cut back, 6 bases at V and 1 base at J, with 9 bases in the middle. This CDR3 contains 13 residues. The CDR3 is CASSLDINYGYTF. In DNA form, the CDR3 reads TGTGCCAGCAGCTTGGACATTAACTATGGCTACACCTTC.

The gene calls are TRBV15 and TRBJ1-3; a possible D gene is TRBD1 (6 bases). In germline, CDR1 is LNHNV, CDR2 YYDKDF (reference sequence). CDR3 length equals 14 residues. Trimming stripped 4 bases from V and 2 bases from J, with 9 bases between. CDR3 in DNA: TGTGCCACCAGCACAGGGGACCCTGGAAACACCATATATTTT. Protein sequence: CATSTGDPGNTIYF. Drawing the rest from reference TRBV15 and TRBJ1-3, the complete variable domain is DAMVIQNPRYQVTQFGKPVTLSCSQTLNHNVMYWYQQKSSQAPKLLFHYYDKDFNNEADTPDNFQSRRPNTSFCFLDIRSPGLGDTAMYLCATSTGDPGNTIYFGEGSWLTVV.

V gene TRBV5-1 combines with J gene TRBJ2-3, with D maybe TRBD2 (6 bases). The CDR3 has 15 residues. Germline V gives CDR1 SGHRS, CDR2 YFSETQ. V lost 0 bases, J lost 6 bases, and 14 bases lay in between. CDR3 coding DNA: TGCGCCAGCAGCTTGGAGTGGGACTCTGGGGATACGCAGTATTTT. This gives the protein CASSLEWDSGDTQYF.